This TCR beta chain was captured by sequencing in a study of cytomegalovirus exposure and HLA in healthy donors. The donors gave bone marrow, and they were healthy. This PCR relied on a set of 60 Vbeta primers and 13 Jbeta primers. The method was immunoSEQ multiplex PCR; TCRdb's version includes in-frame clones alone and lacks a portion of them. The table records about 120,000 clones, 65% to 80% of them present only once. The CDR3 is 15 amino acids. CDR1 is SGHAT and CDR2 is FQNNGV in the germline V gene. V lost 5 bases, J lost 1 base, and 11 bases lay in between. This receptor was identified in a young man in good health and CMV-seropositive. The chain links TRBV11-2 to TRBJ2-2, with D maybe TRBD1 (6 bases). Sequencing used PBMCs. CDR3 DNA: TGTGCCAGCAGCCTCGGACAGTTGAACACCGGGGAGCTGTTTTTT. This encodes CASSLGQLNTGELFF.